This TCR beta chain was found in a study of shared clonotypes between healthy human individuals. Terminally differentiated effector memory CD45RA+ cells were excluded from the naive CD8 cells, which were CD45RO-negative and positively selected for CCR7. Per germline, CDR1 WSHSY and CDR2 SAAADI. This CDR3 has 15 residues. V lost 1 base, J lost 0 bases, and 7 bases lay in between. Investigators spread the genomic DNA of each subset evenly over several immunoSEQ plates. Approximately 30,000 T cell genomes (roughly 220 ng DNA) went into each sorted-subset replicate. The table came from immunoSEQ multiplex PCR; TCRdb's copy has only in-frame clones and leaves some out. The sample has hundreds of thousands of clones, about 91% seen once. To note about this clone: Its antigen is unidentified.

Findings and caveats of the study: It was observed that approximately 5% of naive CD4 clonotypes were shared across several donors. Sorted-subset sequencing was shown by rarefaction to be incomplete despite large depth.

Sequencing was done on a sample of naive CD8+ T cells sorted from blood. The rearrangement uses TRBV10-2 and TRBJ2-1; D is unresolved. The sequence came from a man aged 25 to 40 in good health. The CDR3: CASSEYRSSYNEQFF. DNA of the CDR3: TGCGCCAGCAGTGAGTATAGGAGCTCCTACAATGAGCAGTTCTTC.